The 13 T cell receptor beta chains listed next were all sequenced from one sample in a study of neurological immune-mediated disorders. TCRdb redid the calling of the 5' RACE reads with MiXCR, one entry per CDR3 protein. This table holds some 41,000 distinct CDR3 sequences, more than 12% found once. The sequenced material came from CD4+ T cells from blood. The receptors stem from a woman aged 55-75 years with HTLV-1-associated myelopathy (HAM/TSP).

This clonotype has a count of ten or more. V and J are TRBV20-1 and TRBJ2-7, with 9 bases lining up with TRBD1. The CDR3 extends over 15 amino acids. Losses at the gene ends were 3 bases for V and 1 base for J; bases not matched to a gene: 7. The V gene's germline CDR1 is DFQATT and CDR2 SNEGSKA (reference sequence). The CDR3 protein is CSARLRGTGSYEQYF. The CDR3 DNA reads TGCAGTGCTAGGCTGAGGGGGACAGGGTCCTACGAGCAGTACTTC.

A note on this clonotype: The junction differs from germline at one of its ends, possibly a read error. V usage is TRBV4-2 and J usage is TRBJ2-7; no reliable D call. The V gene's germline CDR1 is LGHNA and CDR2 YNFKEQ. This CDR3 is built from 16 residues. CDR3 coding DNA: TGTGCCAGCAGCCAATACACTGAAGGAACTACCTACGATCAGTACTTC. Translated: CASSQYTEGTTYDQYF.

This clonotype appeared many times. This sequence joins TRBV5-1 and TRBJ1-2; D is possibly TRBD1 (5 bases). Between the trimmed V and J ends, which lost 0 bases and 4 bases, there was a span of 7 bases. The germline CDR1 and CDR2 sequences are SGHRS and YFSETQ. The CDR3 covers 13 residues. The CDR3 spells CASSLEGSYGYTF. In nucleotides, the CDR3 is TGCGCCAGCAGCTTGGAGGGGAGCTATGGCTACACCTTC.

This clonotype was seen repeatedly, ten times or more. Mismatch with germline at one junction end may stem from a read error. The chain uses TRBV7-2 and TRBJ2-3, with 12 nucleotides matching TRBD2. In germline, CDR1 is SGHTA, CDR2 FQGNSA. The CDR3 runs 17 residues. In DNA form, the CDR3 reads TGTGCCAGCAGCCTAGCGGGGGGGCCAATGAGCACAGATACGCAGTATTTT. Its translation: CASSLAGGPMSTDTQYF.

This clonotype was observed many times. The chain uses TRBV7-9 and TRBJ1-2; possible D gene TRBD1, 6 bases. CDR1 is SEHNR, CDR2 FQNEAQ, per germline (reference sequence). The CDR3 totals 16 residues. V lost 2 bases and J 2 bases, leaving 15 bases between the germline ends. CDR3 nucleotides: TGTGCCAGCAGCTTATGGGTAGGGGGAGCCAACTATGGCTACACCTTC. Translating gives CASSLWVGGANYGYTF.

This clonotype came up many times. V and J are TRBV20-1 and TRBJ2-7; D is uncertain. This CDR3 has 13 amino acids. Trimming removed 0 bases from V and 3 bases from J, with 9 bases in between. Germline CDR1 is DFQATT and CDR2 is SNEGSKA (reference sequence). CDR3 region: CSARDEIVYEQYF. The CDR3 DNA follows: TGCAGTGCTAGAGATGAAATAGTCTACGAGCAGTACTTC.

This clonotype was counted ten times or more. The rearrangement links TRBV9 to TRBJ1-1; D is undetermined. Per the germline V gene, CDR1 is SGDLS and CDR2 is YYNGEE. Trimming removed 0 bases at V and 8 bases at J, with 11 bases between. This CDR3 region has 13 residues. Here the CDR3 DNA reads TGTGCCAGCAGCGTAGACGCGGGTTCCGAAGCTTTCTTT. It codes for CASSVDAGSEAFF.

This clonotype was recorded at least ten times. The gene calls are TRBV7-2 and TRBJ2-3; TRBD2 matches at 11 bases. J lost 6 bases, V lost 1 base, and 6 bases had no gene match. This CDR3 spans 16 amino acids. The germline V gene has CDR1 SGHTA and CDR2 FQGNSA. The DNA of the CDR3 is TGTGCCAGCAGCTTAGGGCTAGCGGGGGGAGTGGATACGCAGTATTTT. This codes for CASSLGLAGGVDTQYF.

V and J are TRBV11-3 and TRBJ2-1; TRBD2 is a possible D gene (5 bases). The germline gives CDR1 SGHNT, CDR2 YENEEA. The V and J ends lost 5 bases and 0 bases respectively, with 14 bases between them. The CDR3 runs to 16 residues. The CDR3 coding sequence is TGTGCCAGCAGCCTTGAAGCGGTGAGCTCCTACAATGAGCAGTTCTTC. Its translation: CASSLEAVSSYNEQFF. Full variable domain (rest looked up from reference TRBV11-3 and TRBJ2-1): EAGVVQSPRYKIIEKKQPVAFWCNPISGHNTLYWYLQNLGQGPELLIRYENEEAVDDSQLPKDRFSAERLKGVDSTLKIQPAELGDSAVYLCASSLEAVSSYNEQFFGPGTRLTVL.

This clonotype was observed many times. The rearrangement links TRBV10-3 to TRBJ1-1; D not resolved. CDR3 length equals 11 residues. CDR1 ENHRY and CDR2 SYGVKD come from the germline V gene. Deletions cut 0 bases from V and 5 bases from J, with 1 base between. The CDR3 loop is CAISESTEAFF. CDR3 nucleotide sequence: TGTGCCATCAGTGAGTCGACTGAAGCTTTCTTT.

This clonotype was seen many times. The chain employs TRBV29-1 and TRBJ2-7; TRBD1 matches at 7 bases. Germline V gene sequence: CDR1 SQVTM, CDR2 ANQGSEA. Trimming took 5 bases from V and 3 from J; bases not matched to a gene: 4. The CDR3 spans 12 residues. CDR3 in DNA: TGCAGCGTTCGGGGACAGAACTACGAGCAGTACTTC. It specifies CSVRGQNYEQYF.

This clonotype was observed at least ten times. CDR3: CASSLERAGEKLFF. CDR3 coding DNA: TGCGCCAGCAGCTTGGAGCGGGCAGGTGAAAAACTGTTTTTT. This rearrangement joins TRBV5-1 to TRBJ1-4; no clear D gene. CDR1 is SGHRS, CDR2 YFSETQ, per germline. With 0 bases removed from V and 7 bases from J, the gap between germline ends came to 10 bases. The CDR3 has 14 amino acids.

This clonotype has a count of ten or more. V gene TRBV5-1 combines with J gene TRBJ1-4; the D is unclear. Trimming took 4 bases from V and 5 from J, leaving 9 bases between them. CDR3 length equals 13 residues. Germline V lookup: CDR1 SGHRS, CDR2 YFSETQ. CDR3 nucleotides: TGCGCCAGCAGCCCTGGCCCGAATGAAAAACTGTTTTTT. Translation: CASSPGPNEKLFF. The whole variable domain, filled in from reference TRBV5-1 and TRBJ1-4, reads KAGVTQTPRYLIKTRGQQVTLSCSPISGHRSVSWYQQTPGQGLQFLFEYFSETQRNKGNFPGRFSGRQFSNSRSEMNVSTLELGDSALYLCASSPGPNEKLFFGSGTQLSVL.